This TCR beta chain was captured by sequencing in a study of cytomegalovirus exposure and HLA in healthy donors. Likely unrecorded immune exposures existed in these nominally healthy donors. 60 Vbeta and 13 Jbeta primers were used in PCR. Clones were read by immunoSEQ multiplex PCR, and TCRdb kept only the in-frame ones, dropping some. The table shows about 200,000 clones, with around 83% occurring only once. Overall study results and limits: In a later analysis, a missense DCLRE1C variant was linked to TCR beta V- and J-gene trimming. In a later analysis, common viral pathogens appeared linked to several of the most significant clusters. What TCR beta sequences reportedly achieved was accurate prediction of HLA-A and HLA-B alleles in most subjects.

Details on this clone: Its matching antigen is unknown.

Germline values: CDR1 SEHNR, CDR2 FQNEAQ (reference sequence). The CDR3 has 13 residues. V was cut by 5 bases and J by 5 bases, with 13 bases left in between. The sequence derives from a woman in her forties in good health and CMV-seronegative. The sample consisted of PBMCs. The J gene is TRBJ2-7, the V gene TRBV7-9, with a weak D call TRBD1 (6 bases). CDR3 amino acids: CASSPPGADEQYF. The CDR3 DNA follows: TGTGCCAGCAGCCCGCCAGGGGCCGACGAGCAGTACTTC.